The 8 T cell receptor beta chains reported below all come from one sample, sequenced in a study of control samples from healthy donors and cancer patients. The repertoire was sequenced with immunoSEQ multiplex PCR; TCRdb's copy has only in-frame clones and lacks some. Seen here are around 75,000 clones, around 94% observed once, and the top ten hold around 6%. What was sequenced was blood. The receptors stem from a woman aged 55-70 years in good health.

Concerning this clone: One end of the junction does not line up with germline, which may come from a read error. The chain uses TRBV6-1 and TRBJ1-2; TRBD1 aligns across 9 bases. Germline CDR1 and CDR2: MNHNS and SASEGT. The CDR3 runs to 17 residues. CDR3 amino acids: CASIEPGQGGDYAGYTF. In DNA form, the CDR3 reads TGTGCCAGCATTGAACCGGGACAGGGTGGCGATTATGCGGGCTACACCTTC.

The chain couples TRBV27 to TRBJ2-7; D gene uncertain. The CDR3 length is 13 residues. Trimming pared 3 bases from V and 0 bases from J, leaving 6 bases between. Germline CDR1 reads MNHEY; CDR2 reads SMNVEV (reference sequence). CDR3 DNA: TGTGCCAGCAGTTTCCAGAGCTCCTACGAGCAGTACTTC. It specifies CASSFQSSYEQYF.

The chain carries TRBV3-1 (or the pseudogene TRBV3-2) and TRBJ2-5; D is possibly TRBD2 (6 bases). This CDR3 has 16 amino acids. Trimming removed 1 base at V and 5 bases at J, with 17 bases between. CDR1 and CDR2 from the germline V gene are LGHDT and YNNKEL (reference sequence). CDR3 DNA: TGTGCCAGCAGCCAAGCCAGCGGTCAGGGAGGCGAGACCCAGTACTTC. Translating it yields CASSQASGQGGETQYF.

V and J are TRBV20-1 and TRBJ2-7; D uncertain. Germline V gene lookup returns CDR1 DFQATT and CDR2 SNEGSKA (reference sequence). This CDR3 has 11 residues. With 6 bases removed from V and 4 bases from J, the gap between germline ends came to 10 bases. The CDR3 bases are TGCAGTGCCCGGGTAAGGTACGAGCAGTACTTC. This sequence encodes CSARVRYEQYF.

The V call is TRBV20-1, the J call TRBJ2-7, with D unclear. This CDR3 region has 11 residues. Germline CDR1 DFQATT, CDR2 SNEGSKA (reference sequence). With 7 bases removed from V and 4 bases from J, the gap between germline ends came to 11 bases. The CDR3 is CSVPTIYEQYF. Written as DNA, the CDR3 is TGCAGTGTTCCCACTATTTACGAGCAGTACTTC.

The CDR3 nucleotides are TGTGCCAGCAGTTTCTTAGGGAGAAAAAATTCACCCCTCCACTTT. As protein: CASSFLGRKNSPLHF. The chain joins TRBV28 to TRBJ1-6; no reliable D call. Germline CDR1 and CDR2: MDHEN and SYDVKM. Between the trimmed V and J ends, which lost 3 bases and 7 bases, there was a span of 13 bases. This CDR3 region has 15 residues.

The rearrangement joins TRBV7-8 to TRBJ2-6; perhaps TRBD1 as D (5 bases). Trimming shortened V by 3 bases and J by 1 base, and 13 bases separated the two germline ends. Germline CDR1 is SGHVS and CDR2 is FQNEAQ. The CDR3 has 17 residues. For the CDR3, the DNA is TGTGCCAGCAGCTTCCCCGTTGGGGCGTCTGGGGCCAACGTCCTGACTTTC. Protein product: CASSFPVGASGANVLTF.

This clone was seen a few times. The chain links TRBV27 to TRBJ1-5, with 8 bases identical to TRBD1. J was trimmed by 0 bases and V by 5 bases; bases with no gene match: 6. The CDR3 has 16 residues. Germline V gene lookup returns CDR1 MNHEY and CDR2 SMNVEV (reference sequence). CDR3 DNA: TGTGCCAGCAGTCCGCGGGGACAGGCTAGCAATCAGCCCCAGCATTTT. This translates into CASSPRGQASNQPQHF.